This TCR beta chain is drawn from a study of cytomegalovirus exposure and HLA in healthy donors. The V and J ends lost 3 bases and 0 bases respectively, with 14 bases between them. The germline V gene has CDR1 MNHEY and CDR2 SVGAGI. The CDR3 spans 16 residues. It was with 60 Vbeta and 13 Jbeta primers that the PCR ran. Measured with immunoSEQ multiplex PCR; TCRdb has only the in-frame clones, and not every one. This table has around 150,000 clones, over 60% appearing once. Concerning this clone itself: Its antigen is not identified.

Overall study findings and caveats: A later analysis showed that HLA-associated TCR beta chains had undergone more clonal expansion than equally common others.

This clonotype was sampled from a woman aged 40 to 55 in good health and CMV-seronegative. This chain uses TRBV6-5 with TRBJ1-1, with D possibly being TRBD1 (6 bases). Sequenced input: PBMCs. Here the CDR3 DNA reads TGTGCCAGCAGTTATCTTAGCAGGGGCCTGAACACTGAAGCTTTCTTT. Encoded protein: CASSYLSRGLNTEAFF.